Presented here are 4 T cell receptor beta chains from one specimen sequenced in a study of vaccination effects on CD4 cells after COVID-19. Their recognized antigens are unknown. Clones were read by immunoSEQ multiplex PCR, and TCRdb kept only the in-frame ones, dropping some. The sample consists of approximately 26,000 clones, about three quarters of them appearing once. Viral peptide pools were used in the ViraFEST assay to expand antigen-specific CD4+ T cells, and sequencing came afterward. Isolation of CD4+ T cells took place after 10 days of culture. Participants were vaccinated with two doses of either the BNT162b2 or mRNA-1273 vaccine. The sample in question was CD4+ T cells from PBMCs cultured with SARS-CoV-2 spike peptides, obtained after COVID-19 vaccination. Every receptor here comes from a human donor who received a COVID-19 vaccine. Some clones in this sample may be carry-over from other donors' samples.

This rearrangement joins TRBV5-8 to TRBJ2-7, with D possibly matching TRBD1 (6 bases). This CDR3 region has 17 residues. Germline CDR1 is SGHTS and CDR2 is YDEGEE. V lost 1 base and J 0 bases, leaving 17 bases between the germline ends. The CDR3 DNA reads TGTGCCAGCAGCTTGTATGGAGGCAGGGGTATCTCCTACGAGCAGTACGTC. The encoded protein is CASSLYGGRGISYEQYV.

This chain links TRBV3-1 (or the pseudogene TRBV3-2) with TRBJ2-2, with 11 bases identical to TRBD2. The CDR3 spans 15 residues. After removal of 6 bases from V and 3 bases from J, the junction contained 3 bases not matched to a gene. Germline V gene lookup returns CDR1 LGHDT and CDR2 YNNKEL (reference sequence). As DNA, the CDR3 is TGTGCCAGCAGACCTAGCGGGGGGTACACCGGGGAGCTGTTTTTT. Translating gives CASRPSGGYTGELFF.

J is TRBJ1-5 and V is TRBV5-1; a possible D gene is TRBD1 (6 bases). The germline CDR1 and CDR2 sequences are SGHRS and YFSETQ. Between the trimmed V and J ends, which lost 5 bases and 3 bases, there was a span of 12 bases. The CDR3 covers 14 residues. The CDR3 nucleotides read TGCGCCAGCAGGGACAGCCCCTCCAATCAGCCCCAGCATTTT. It specifies CASRDSPSNQPQHF. Full variable domain (remainder filled in from reference TRBV5-1 and TRBJ1-5): KAGVTQTPRYLIKTRGQQVTLSCSPISGHRSVSWYQQTPGQGLQFLFEYFSETQRNKGNFPGRFSGRQFSNSRSEMNVSTLELGDSALYLCASRDSPSNQPQHFGDGTRLSIL.

The rearrangement joins TRBV7-6 to TRBJ1-1; 7 nucleotides agree with TRBD1. The V gene's germline CDR1 is SGHVS and CDR2 FNYEAQ. V dropped 4 bases and J dropped 4; count of bases not matched to a gene: 6. The CDR3 runs 14 residues. The CDR3 here is CASSSDREGTEAFF. For the CDR3, the DNA is TGTGCCAGCAGCTCAGACAGGGAGGGCACTGAAGCTTTCTTT.